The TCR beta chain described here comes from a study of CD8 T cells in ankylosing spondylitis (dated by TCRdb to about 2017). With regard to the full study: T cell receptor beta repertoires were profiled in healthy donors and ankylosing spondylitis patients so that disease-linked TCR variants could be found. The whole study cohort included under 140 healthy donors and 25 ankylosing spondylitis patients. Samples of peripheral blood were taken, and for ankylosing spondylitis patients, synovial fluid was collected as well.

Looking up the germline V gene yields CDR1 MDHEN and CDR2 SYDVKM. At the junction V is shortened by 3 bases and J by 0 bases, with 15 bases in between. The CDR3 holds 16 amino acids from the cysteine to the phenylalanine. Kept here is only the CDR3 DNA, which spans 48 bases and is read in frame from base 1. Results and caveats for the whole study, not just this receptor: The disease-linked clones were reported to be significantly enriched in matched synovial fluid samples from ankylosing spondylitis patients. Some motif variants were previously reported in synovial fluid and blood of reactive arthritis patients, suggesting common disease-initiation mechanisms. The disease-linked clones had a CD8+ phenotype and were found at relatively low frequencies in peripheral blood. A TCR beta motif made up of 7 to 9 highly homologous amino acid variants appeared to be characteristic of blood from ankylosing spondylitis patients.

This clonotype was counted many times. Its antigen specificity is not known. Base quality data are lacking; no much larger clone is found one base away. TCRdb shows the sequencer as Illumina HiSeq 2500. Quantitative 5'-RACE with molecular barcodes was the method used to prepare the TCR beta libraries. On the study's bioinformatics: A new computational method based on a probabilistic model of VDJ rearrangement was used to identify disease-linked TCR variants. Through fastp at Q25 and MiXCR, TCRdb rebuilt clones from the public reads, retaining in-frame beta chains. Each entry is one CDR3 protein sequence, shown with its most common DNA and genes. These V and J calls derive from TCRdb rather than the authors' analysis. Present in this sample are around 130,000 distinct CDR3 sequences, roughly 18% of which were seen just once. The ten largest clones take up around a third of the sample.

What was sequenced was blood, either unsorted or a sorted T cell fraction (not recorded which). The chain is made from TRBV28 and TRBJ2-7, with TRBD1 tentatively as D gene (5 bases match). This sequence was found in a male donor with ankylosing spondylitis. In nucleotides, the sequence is TGTGCCAGCAGTTTTCCTGCCCGCGACAGCTCCTACGAGCAGTACTTC. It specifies CASSFPARDSSYEQYF.